These 10 T cell receptor beta chains were all obtained from the same sample, sequenced in a study of radiotherapy plus CTLA-4 blockade in lung cancer. The table came from immunoSEQ multiplex PCR; TCRdb's copy has only in-frame clones and leaves some out. This sample has tens of thousands of clones; roughly 80% occur once, and the top ten carry 8.5% to 9%. The sample in question was peripheral blood, obtained from a patient treated with radiotherapy plus ipilimumab. The receptor set was obtained from a human donor with non-small cell lung cancer who had a complete response to radiotherapy plus ipilimumab.

The CDR3 coding sequence is TGCGCCAGCAGCTTGACAGGGGGCGCAGATACGCAGTATTTT. This translates into CASSLTGGADTQYF. J is TRBJ2-3 and V is TRBV5-1, with 9 bases that match TRBD1. V lost 1 base, J lost 4 bases, and 1 base stayed unmatched. The germline V gene encodes CDR1 SGHRS and CDR2 YFSETQ. The CDR3 is 14 residues long.

The chain recombines TRBV6-1 with TRBJ2-7, with 11 nucleotides matching TRBD1. With 8 bases clipped from V and 5 bases from J, the junction kept 11 bases outside the gene matches. The CDR3 spans 15 residues. The germline CDR1 and CDR2 sequences are MNHNS and SASEGT. Written as DNA, the CDR3 is TGTGCCAGCTACAACCGGGACAGGGGGTCCCACGAGCAGTACTTC. This translates into CASYNRDRGSHEQYF.

The chain is built from TRBV18 and TRBJ2-7; D is perhaps TRBD1 (5 bases). The CDR3 loop spans 14 amino acids. Trimming removed 2 bases at V and 2 bases at J, with 10 bases between. Germline CDR1 reads KGHSH; CDR2 reads LQKENI. The chain's CDR3 is CASSPGAETYEQYF. CDR3 nucleotides: TGTGCCAGCTCACCAGGGGCAGAAACCTACGAGCAGTACTTC.

With respect to this clone: One end of the junction is discordant with germline, which a read error may explain. J is TRBJ1-1 and V is TRBV2; D gene ambiguous. The V gene's germline CDR1 is SNHLY and CDR2 FYNNEI. The CDR3 runs 16 residues. CDR3 residues: CASSEALGGVRTGAFF. CDR3 DNA: TGTGCCAGCAGTGAAGCGCTTGGCGGGGTGAGGACTGGAGCTTTCTTT.

Comments on this clone: The junction departs from germline at one end; a sequencing error may be responsible. Other DNA sequences in the same sample also yield this CDR3. V is TRBV6-6 and J is TRBJ1-2; no reliable D call. This CDR3 has 16 residues. Germline assignment: CDR1 MNHNY and CDR2 SVGAGI (reference sequence). The CDR3 coding sequence is TGTGCCAGCAGTTACTCCCCTCGAGGAGGGTACTATGGCTACACTTTC. It yields the protein CASSYSPRGGYYGYTF.

This clone showed up just once. The chain recombines TRBV7-2 with TRBJ1-2, with 10 positions matching TRBD1. This CDR3 is built from 15 residues. V shed 5 bases and J 4 bases; nucleotides not matched to a gene: 7. Germline CDR1 SGHTA, CDR2 FQGNSA. This CDR3 reads CASSTGDRGSYGYTF. CDR3 DNA sequence: TGTGCCAGCAGCACCGGGGACAGGGGTTCCTATGGCTACACCTTC.

The chain carries TRBV18 and TRBJ1-1, with TRBD1 matching 8 bases. This CDR3 is 16 amino acids long. J lost 3 bases, V lost 5 bases, and 11 bases had no gene match. Germline assignment: CDR1 KGHSH and CDR2 LQKENI. This CDR3 reads CASSSQGANSDTEAFF. CDR3 in DNA: TGTGCCAGCTCATCCCAGGGGGCTAATAGTGACACTGAAGCTTTCTTT.

J is TRBJ2-3 and V is TRBV4-1; 10 nucleotides match TRBD2. Germline assignment: CDR1 MGHRA and CDR2 YSYEKL. There are 17 residues in the CDR3. The V and J ends lost 0 bases and 0 bases, in that order; junction bases with no gene match: 3. The CDR3 spells CASSQDPGLASTDTQYF. CDR3 nucleotide sequence: TGCGCCAGCAGCCAAGACCCGGGACTAGCGAGCACAGATACGCAGTATTTT.

The CDR3 DNA sequence: TGTGCCAGCAGTGAGTCAGGGCGAAGCAATCAGCCCCAGCATTTT. This translates into CASSESGRSNQPQHF. J is TRBJ1-5 and V is TRBV25-1; D might be TRBD1 (5 bases). The CDR3 is made up of 15 amino acids. V dropped 3 bases and J dropped 1 base, with 10 bases sitting between them. Germline V gene sequence: CDR1 MGHDK, CDR2 SYGVNS.

The chain uses TRBV7-2 and TRBJ1-4; 11 nucleotides line up with TRBD1. Looked up from germline, CDR1 is SGHTA and CDR2 is FQGNSA. This CDR3 has 14 amino acids. J lost 8 bases, V lost 3 bases, and 2 bases had no gene match. CDR3 nucleotide sequence: TGTGCCAGCAGCTTGGGGACAGGGGGGGAAAAACTGTTTTTT. It is translated as CASSLGTGGEKLFF.